Listed below are T cell receptor beta chains from one sample, sequenced in a study of regulatory T cells in long-lasting Graves disease. TCRdb reanalysed the multiplex PCR reads using MiXCR and keeps one entry per CDR3 protein. The sample lists roughly 350,000 distinct CDR3 sequences, around 15% occurring once. This sample was shared with a second study, whose subject was T cells in Graves' hyperthyroidism and ophthalmopathy.

Sequenced here: peripheral blood mononuclear cells (PBMCs), sampled at new diagnosis, from a patient treated with antithyroid drugs. The receptors shown here come from a woman aged 18-29 years with Graves disease. Each CDR3 is given with its conserved first and last residue. D genes are given only for firm matches. Clone size is stated in some rows and not others, as once, few, many or a class when expanded.

j_gene	abundance	d_gene	v_gene	CDR3nt	CDR3aa
TRBJ1-2	few	NA	TRBV29-1	TGCAGCGTTGTACCGGGCTATGGCTACACCTTC	CSVVPGYGYTF
TRBJ1-1	many	TRBD1	TRBV5-1	TGCGCCAGCAGACAGGGGGCGAGTACTGAAGCTTTCTTT	CASRQGASTEAFF
TRBJ2-1	few	TRBD2	TRBV19	TGTGCCAGTAGCCTCTCTAGACTAGCGGGAACGTACAATGAGCAGTTCTTC	CASSLSRLAGTYNEQFF
TRBJ2-5	few	NA	TRBV7-9	TGTGCCAGCAGCCCCCTCTCCGGGGGGCCGCGGGAGACCCAGTACTTC	CASSPLSGGPRETQYF
TRBJ2-5	NA	NA	TRBV6-5	TGTGCCAGCAGTTACTTTCCAGGGATGGAGACCCAGTACTTC	CASSYFPGMETQYF
TRBJ2-1	NA	TRBD2	TRBV19	TGTGCCAGTAGTGGCCGAGCGGGAGTCGGTGAGCAGTTCTTC	CASSGRAGVGEQFF
TRBJ1-2	many	NA	TRBV5-8	TGTGCCAGCAGCGCCTCCGACCCTTCGATCTATCTCGGAGGCTACACCTTC	CASSASDPSIYLGGYTF
TRBJ2-5	NA	NA	TRBV6-1	TGTGCCAGCAGTGCCGGTTTTGGCGGCCAAGAGACCCAGTACTTC	CASSAGFGGQETQYF
TRBJ1-4	many	NA	TRBV2	TGTGTCAGCAGGGACCTCCGTACCGAAAAACTGTTTTTT	CVSRDLRTEKLFF
TRBJ2-7	many	NA	TRBV7-8	TGTGCCAGCAGCCCGAGATTCCCAAATTACGAGCAGTACTTC	CASSPRFPNYEQYF
TRBJ2-7	many	NA	TRBV9	TGTGCCAGCAGCGTACTCCCCAGGGGATTTGACGAGCAGTACTTC	CASSVLPRGFDEQYF
TRBJ2-3	many	TRBD2	TRBV7-9	TGTGCCAGCAGCGCCTACCGGGGAGGGAGCACAGATACGCAGTATTTT	CASSAYRGGSTDTQYF
TRBJ2-1	NA	NA	TRBV2	TGCGCCAGCAGCCAGCAGACAGGCTTGGCCTACAATGAGCAGTTCTTC	CASSQQTGLAYNEQFF
TRBJ1-1	NA	NA	TRBV28	TGTGCCAGCAGTTTGGTCGGGAAAGGCACTGAAGCTTTCTTT	CASSLVGKGTEAFF